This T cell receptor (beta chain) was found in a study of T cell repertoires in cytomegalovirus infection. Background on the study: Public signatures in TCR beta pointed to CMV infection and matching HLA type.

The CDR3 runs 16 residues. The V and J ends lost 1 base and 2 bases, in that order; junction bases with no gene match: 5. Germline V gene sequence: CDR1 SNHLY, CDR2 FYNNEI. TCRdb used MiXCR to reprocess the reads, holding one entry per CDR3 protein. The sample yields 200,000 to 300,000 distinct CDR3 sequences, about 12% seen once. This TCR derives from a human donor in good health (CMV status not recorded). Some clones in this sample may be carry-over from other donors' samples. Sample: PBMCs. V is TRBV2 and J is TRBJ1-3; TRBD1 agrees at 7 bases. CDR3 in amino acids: CASSEVGTAPGNTIYF. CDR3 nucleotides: TGTGCCAGCAGTGAAGTGGGGACAGCCCCTGGAAACACCATATATTTT.